Listed below are T cell receptor beta chains from one sample, sequenced in a study of spatial heterogeneity in lung cancer. One entry per CDR3 protein results from TCRdb running MiXCR on the 5' RACE reads. The sample carries 9,400 or so distinct CDR3 sequences, approximately 8.3% recorded once. Here the sequenced sample was lung tumor tissue, taken at surgery. These receptors were collected from a female donor with early-stage non-small cell lung cancer. Both conserved end residues are part of each CDR3. The D gene is left open where the match is weak. Clone size is not always given. Where it is, it says once, few, many or a class for expanded clones.

>TRBV6-5|.|TRBJ2-5|medium-sized
CASSYSQYQETQYF
TGTGCCAGCAGTTACTCACAGTACCAAGAGACCCAGTACTTC
>TRBV5-1|.|TRBJ2-4|.
CASSLGAVSLAKNIQYF
TGCGCCAGCAGCTTGGGGGCGGTTTCCCTAGCCAAAAACATTCAGTACTTC
>TRBV20-1|.|TRBJ1-4|.
CSAQTNEKLFF
TGCAGTGCTCAGACAAATGAAAAACTGTTTTTT
>TRBV20-1|.|TRBJ2-5|medium-sized
CSASSRRRETQYF
TGCAGTGCTAGTAGTCGTCGAAGGGAGACCCAGTACTTC
>TRBV10-3|.|TRBJ2-5|many
CAISANQGAGKETQYF
TGTGCCATCAGTGCCAACCAAGGGGCAGGGAAAGAGACCCAGTACTTC
>TRBV20-1|TRBD1|TRBJ2-7|few
CSAREFIDRGRDEQYF
TGCAGTGCTAGAGAATTTATCGACAGGGGAAGGGACGAGCAGTACTTC
>TRBV12-3/TRBV12-4|.|TRBJ2-3|.
CASSFGDTDTQYF
TGTGCCAGCAGTTTTGGGGACACGGATACGCAGTATTTT
>TRBV29-1|TRBD2|TRBJ2-1|medium-sized
CSAGRGNEQFF
TGCAGCGCCGGGAGGGGGAATGAGCAGTTCTTC
>TRBV5-6|.|TRBJ2-3|few
CASSLGGSTDTQYF
TGTGCCAGCAGCTTGGGCGGAAGCACAGATACGCAGTATTTT
>TRBV5-1|TRBD2|TRBJ2-3|.
CASSLRQRGGTDTQYF
TGCGCCAGCAGCTTGAGGCAGCGGGGGGGCACAGATACGCAGTATTTT
>TRBV5-6|.|TRBJ1-2|few
CASSPGRGKHGYTF
TGTGCCAGCAGCCCGGGAAGGGGGAAGCATGGCTACACCTTC
>TRBV28|.|TRBJ1-1|.
CASSPQSTRNTEAFF
TGTGCCAGCAGTCCTCAAAGTACGAGGAACACTGAAGCTTTCTTT
>TRBV20-1|TRBD2|TRBJ2-1|many
CSARDGRGGSYSYNEQFF
TGCAGTGCTAGAGATGGTCGGGGGGGGAGCTACTCCTACAATGAGCAGTTCTTC
>TRBV7-2|TRBD1|TRBJ2-5|many
CASSRMTGQETQYF
TGTGCCAGCAGCCGCATGACAGGGCAAGAGACCCAGTACTTC
>TRBV28|.|TRBJ2-7|few
CASSLNGQVSSYEQYF
TGTGCCAGCAGTTTGAATGGACAAGTGAGCTCCTACGAGCAGTACTTC
>TRBV2|TRBD2|TRBJ2-1|many
CASSALAGDNEQFF
TGTGCCAGCAGTGCACTAGCGGGGGACAATGAGCAGTTCTTC
>TRBV29-1|.|TRBJ2-5|few
CSVEESHRGSGTQYF
TGCAGCGTTGAAGAAAGCCACCGGGGTTCAGGGACCCAGTACTTC
>TRBV10-1|.|TRBJ2-4|many
CASSAEGAKNIQYF
TGCGCCAGCAGTGCCGAGGGGGCCAAAAACATTCAGTACTTC
>TRBV12-5|.|TRBJ2-5|.
CASGTVRGAGTQYF
TGTGCTAGTGGTACCGTTCGGGGGGCCGGGACCCAGTACTTC
>TRBV10-2|TRBD1|TRBJ2-1|few
CASSESRTGDNEQFF
TGCGCCAGCAGTGAGTCTCGGACAGGGGACAATGAGCAGTTCTTC
>TRBV7-9|TRBD2|TRBJ2-3|few
CASSLVAGPDTQYF
TGTGCCAGCAGCTTAGTAGCGGGCCCAGATACGCAGTATTTT
>TRBV29-1|.|TRBJ2-3|.
CSVSGRWDTDTQYF
TGCAGCGTCAGCGGACGTTGGGACACAGATACGCAGTATTTT
>TRBV11-2|.|TRBJ2-4|.
CASSLGGLAKNIQYF
TGTGCCAGCAGCTTAGGGGGCCTAGCCAAAAACATTCAGTACTTC
>TRBV7-3|.|TRBJ2-3|.
CASSSNPGTSDTQYF
TGTGCCAGCAGCTCTAACCCCGGGACTTCAGATACGCAGTATTTT
>TRBV3-1|TRBD2|TRBJ2-1|.
CASSRLAGQTYNEQFF
TGTGCCAGCAGTCGGCTAGCGGGACAGACCTACAATGAGCAGTTCTTC